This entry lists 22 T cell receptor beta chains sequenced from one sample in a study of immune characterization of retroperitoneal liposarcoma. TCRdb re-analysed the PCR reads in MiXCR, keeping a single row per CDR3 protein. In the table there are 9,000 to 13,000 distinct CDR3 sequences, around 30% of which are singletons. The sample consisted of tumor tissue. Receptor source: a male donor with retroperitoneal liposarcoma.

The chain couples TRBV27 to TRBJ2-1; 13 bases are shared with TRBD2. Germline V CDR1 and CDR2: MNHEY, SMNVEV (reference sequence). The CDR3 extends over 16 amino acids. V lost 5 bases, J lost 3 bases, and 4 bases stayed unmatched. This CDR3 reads CASSTRLAGGYNEQFF. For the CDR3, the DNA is TGTGCCAGCAGTACCCGACTAGCGGGGGGCTACAATGAGCAGTTCTTC.

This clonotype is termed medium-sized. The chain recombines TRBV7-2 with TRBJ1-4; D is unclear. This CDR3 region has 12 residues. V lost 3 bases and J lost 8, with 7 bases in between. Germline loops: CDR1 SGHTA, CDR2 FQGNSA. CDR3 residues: CASSFDWEKLFF. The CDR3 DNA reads TGTGCCAGCAGCTTCGACTGGGAAAAACTGTTTTTT.

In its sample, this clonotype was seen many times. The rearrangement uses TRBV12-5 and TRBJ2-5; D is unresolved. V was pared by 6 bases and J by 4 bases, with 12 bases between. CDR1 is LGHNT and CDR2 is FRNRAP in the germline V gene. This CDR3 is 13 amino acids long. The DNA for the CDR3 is TGTGCTAGTGGGGAAGGGTGGGGAGAGACCCAGTACTTC. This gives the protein CASGEGWGETQYF.

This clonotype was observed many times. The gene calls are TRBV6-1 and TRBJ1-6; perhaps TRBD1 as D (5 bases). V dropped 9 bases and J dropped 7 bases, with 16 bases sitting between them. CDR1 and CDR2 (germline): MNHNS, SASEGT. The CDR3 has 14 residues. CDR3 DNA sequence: TGTGCCAGTGGGAGGGATTGGGGGAATTCACCCCTCCACTTT. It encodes CASGRDWGNSPLHF.

CDR3 residues: CASSRTSGRSMSYEQYF. CDR3 DNA: TGTGCCAGCAGCCGGACTAGCGGGAGGTCCATGTCCTACGAGCAGTACTTC. The V call is TRBV7-9, the J call TRBJ2-3; TRBD2 matches at 14 bases. The end of the DNA is better explained by TRBJ2-7, so the J call may be wrong. Germline values: CDR1 SEHNR, CDR2 FQNEAQ (reference sequence). CDR3 length: 17 residues.

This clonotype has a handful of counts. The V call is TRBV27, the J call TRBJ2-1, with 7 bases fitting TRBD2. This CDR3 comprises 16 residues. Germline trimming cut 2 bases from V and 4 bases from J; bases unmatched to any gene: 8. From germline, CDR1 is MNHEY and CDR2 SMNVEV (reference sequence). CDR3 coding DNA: TGTGCCAGCAGTTTAGTAGCGGGTGCAATATACAATGAGCAGTTCTTC. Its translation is CASSLVAGAIYNEQFF.

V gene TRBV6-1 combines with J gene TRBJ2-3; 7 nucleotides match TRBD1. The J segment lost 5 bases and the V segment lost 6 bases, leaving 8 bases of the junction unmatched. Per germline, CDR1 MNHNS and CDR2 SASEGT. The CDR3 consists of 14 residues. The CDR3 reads CASRPRQGRDTQYF. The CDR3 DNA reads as TGTGCCAGCAGACCTAGACAGGGAAGAGATACGCAGTATTTT.

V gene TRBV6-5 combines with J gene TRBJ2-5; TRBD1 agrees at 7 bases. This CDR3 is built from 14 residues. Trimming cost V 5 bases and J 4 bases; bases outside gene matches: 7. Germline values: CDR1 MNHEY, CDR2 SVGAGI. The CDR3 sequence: CASSDWRQGETQYF. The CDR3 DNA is TGTGCCAGCAGTGACTGGAGACAGGGAGAGACCCAGTACTTC.

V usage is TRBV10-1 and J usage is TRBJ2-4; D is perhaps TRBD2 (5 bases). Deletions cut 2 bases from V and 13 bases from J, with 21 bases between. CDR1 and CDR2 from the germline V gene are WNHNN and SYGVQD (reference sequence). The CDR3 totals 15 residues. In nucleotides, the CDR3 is TGCGCCAGCAGTGAGGAGGGCGACGGGTACAATGAGCAGTACTTC. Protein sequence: CASSEEGDGYNEQYF.

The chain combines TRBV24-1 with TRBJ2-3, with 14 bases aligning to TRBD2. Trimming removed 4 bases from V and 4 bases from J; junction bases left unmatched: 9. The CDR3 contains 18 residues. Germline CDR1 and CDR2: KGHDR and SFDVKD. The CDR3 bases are TGTGCCACCAGTGAACTCGGGACTAGCGGGAGAGCCGCAGATACGCAGTATTTT. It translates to CATSELGTSGRAADTQYF.

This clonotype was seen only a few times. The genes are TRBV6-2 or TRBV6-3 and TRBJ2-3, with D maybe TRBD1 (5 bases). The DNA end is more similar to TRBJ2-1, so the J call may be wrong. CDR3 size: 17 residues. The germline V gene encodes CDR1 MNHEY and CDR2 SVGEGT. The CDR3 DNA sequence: TGTGCCAGCAGTTACTCGATGACGGAATCTTTCCAGGGCATTCAGTTCTTC. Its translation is CASSYSMTESFQGIQFF.

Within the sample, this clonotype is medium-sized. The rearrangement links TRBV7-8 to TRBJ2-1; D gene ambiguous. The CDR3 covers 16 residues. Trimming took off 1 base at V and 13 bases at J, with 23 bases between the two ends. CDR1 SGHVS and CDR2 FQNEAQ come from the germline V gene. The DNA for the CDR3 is TGTGCCAGCAGCTTAGAGGGCCGGAGCCCGTTGGAGACCCAGTTCTTC. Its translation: CASSLEGRSPLETQFF.

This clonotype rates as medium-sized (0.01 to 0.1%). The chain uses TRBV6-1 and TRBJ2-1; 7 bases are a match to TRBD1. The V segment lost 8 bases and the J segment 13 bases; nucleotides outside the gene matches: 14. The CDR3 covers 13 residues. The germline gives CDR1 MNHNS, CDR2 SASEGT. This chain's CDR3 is CASVWTGRETQFF. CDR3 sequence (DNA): TGTGCCAGCGTCTGGACAGGACGAGAGACCCAGTTCTTC.

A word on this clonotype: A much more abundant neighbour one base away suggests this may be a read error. The CDR3 is CASGGWARGTQYF. The CDR3 DNA reads TGTGCCAGCGGGGGGTGGGCCAGGGGTACCCAGTACTTC. The chain recombines TRBV6-8 with TRBJ2-4; D may correspond to TRBD1 or TRBD2 (6 bases each). The germline CDR1 and CDR2 sequences are MNHGY and SAAAGT. With 8 bases removed from V and 13 bases from J, the gap between germline ends came to 21 bases. The length of the CDR3 is 13 residues.

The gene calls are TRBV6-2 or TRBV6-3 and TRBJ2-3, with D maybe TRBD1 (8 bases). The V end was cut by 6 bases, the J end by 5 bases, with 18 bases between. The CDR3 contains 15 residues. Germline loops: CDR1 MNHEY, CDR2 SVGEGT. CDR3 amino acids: CASSSSTGEGDTQYF. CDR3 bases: TGTGCCAGCAGCTCCTCGACAGGGGAGGGAGATACGCAGTATTTT.

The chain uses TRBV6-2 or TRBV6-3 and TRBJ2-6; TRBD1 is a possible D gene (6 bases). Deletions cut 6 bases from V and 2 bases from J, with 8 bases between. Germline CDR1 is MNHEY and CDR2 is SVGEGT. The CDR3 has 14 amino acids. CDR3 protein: CASSRDTGANVLTF. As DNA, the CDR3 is TGTGCCAGCAGCCGGGACACTGGGGCCAACGTCCTGACTTTC.

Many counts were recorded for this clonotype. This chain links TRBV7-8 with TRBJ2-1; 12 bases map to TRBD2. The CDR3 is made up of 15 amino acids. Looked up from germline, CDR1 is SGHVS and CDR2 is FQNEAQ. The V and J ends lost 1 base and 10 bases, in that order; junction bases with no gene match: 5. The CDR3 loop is CASSLEGLAGWEQFF. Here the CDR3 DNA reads TGTGCCAGCAGCTTAGAGGGACTAGCGGGTTGGGAGCAGTTCTTC. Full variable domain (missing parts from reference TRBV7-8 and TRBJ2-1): GAGVSQSPRYKVAKRGQDVALRCDPISGHVSLFWYQQALGQGPEFLTYFQNEAQLDKSGLPSDRFFAERPEGSVSTLKIQRTQQEDSAVYLCASSLEGLAGWEQFFGPGTRLTVL.

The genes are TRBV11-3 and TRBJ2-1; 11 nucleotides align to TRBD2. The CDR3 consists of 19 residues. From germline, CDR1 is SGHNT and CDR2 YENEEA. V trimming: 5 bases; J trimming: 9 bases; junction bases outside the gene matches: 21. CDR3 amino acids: CASSNNIVLAGDLRGEQFF. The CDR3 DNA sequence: TGTGCCAGCAGCAACAACATCGTACTAGCGGGAGATCTAAGAGGTGAGCAGTTCTTC.

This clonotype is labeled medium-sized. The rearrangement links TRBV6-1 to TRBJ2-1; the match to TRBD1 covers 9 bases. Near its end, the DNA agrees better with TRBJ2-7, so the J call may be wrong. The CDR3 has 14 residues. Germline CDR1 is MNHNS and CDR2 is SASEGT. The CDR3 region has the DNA TGTGCCAGCAGGGAACCGGGACAGGGAGTCGAGCAGTACTTC. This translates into CASREPGQGVEQYF.

Written as DNA, the CDR3 is TGTGCCAGCAGTTTCCGGGACAACAATGAGCAGTTCTTC. Encoded protein: CASSFRDNNEQFF. The rearrangement uses TRBV2 and TRBJ2-1; D is possibly TRBD1 (6 bases). The CDR3 extends over 13 amino acids. Germline V lookup: CDR1 SNHLY, CDR2 FYNNEI. V lost 5 bases to trimming and J lost 5 bases, with 10 bases between them.

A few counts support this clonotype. The CDR3 nucleotides read TGTGCCAGCAGCTTAGTGGGGAGCTCCTACAATGAGCAGTACTTC. Its protein is CASSLVGSSYNEQYF. J is TRBJ2-1 and V is TRBV7-2, with D maybe TRBD2 (5 bases). The end of the DNA fits TRBJ2-7 better, so the J call may be wrong. This CDR3 spans 15 amino acids. CDR1 and CDR2 (germline): SGHTA, FQGNSA.

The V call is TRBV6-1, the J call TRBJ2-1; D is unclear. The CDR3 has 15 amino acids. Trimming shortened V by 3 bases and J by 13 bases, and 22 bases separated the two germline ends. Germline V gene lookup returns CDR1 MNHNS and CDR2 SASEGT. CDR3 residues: CASSDTEAYQETQFF. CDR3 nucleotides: TGTGCCAGCAGTGACACCGAGGCGTACCAAGAGACCCAGTTCTTC.